This is a list of T cell receptor beta chains from one sample in a study of blood T cell repertoires in COVID-19. Some clones are missing from TCRdb's copy, which holds only in-frame ones; the method was immunoSEQ multiplex PCR. The sample comprises approximately 300,000 clones, about 90% of which are singletons, and more than 0.85% rests with the top ten. Sequenced sample: peripheral blood. These receptors were taken from a woman aged 40 to 50 with COVID-19, enrolled during active disease. Both conserved end residues are part of each CDR3. Each record gives: clone size, J gene, D gene, V gene, CDR3 DNA, CDR3 protein. The D gene is left open where the match is weak. Rows may omit the clone size; those that give it use once, few, many or a size class.

clone size: -; J gene: TRBJ1-2; D gene: -; V gene: TRBV7-8; CDR3 DNA: TGTGCCAGCAGCCCACCGGAGTATGGCTACACCTTC; CDR3 protein: CASSPPEYGYTF
clone size: -; J gene: TRBJ1-4; D gene: -; V gene: TRBV6-5; CDR3 DNA: TGTGCCAGCAGGGGCCCGACTAATGAAAAACTGTTTTTT; CDR3 protein: CASRGPTNEKLFF
clone size: -; J gene: TRBJ1-2; D gene: -; V gene: TRBV7-2; CDR3 DNA: TGTGCCAGCAGCTTAGGCGGAGCCATATCCCTTCTTGGCTACACCTTC; CDR3 protein: CASSLGGAISLLGYTF
clone size: -; J gene: TRBJ2-1; D gene: TRBD2; V gene: TRBV10-2; CDR3 DNA: TGCGCCAGCAGCCGGGGACTAGCGGAGCCGATAGTGAAGTTCTTC; CDR3 protein: CASSRGLAEPIVKFF
clone size: -; J gene: TRBJ1-1; D gene: TRBD1; V gene: TRBV19; CDR3 DNA: TGTGCCAGTAGGGGACAGGGTGCCACTGAAGCTTTCTTT; CDR3 protein: CASRGQGATEAFF
clone size: few; J gene: TRBJ2-1; D gene: TRBD2; V gene: TRBV7-2; CDR3 DNA: TGTGCCAGCAGGGACCTAGCGGGGTCCTACAATGAGCAGTTCTTC; CDR3 protein: CASRDLAGSYNEQFF
clone size: -; J gene: TRBJ1-4; D gene: -; V gene: TRBV4-3; CDR3 DNA: TGCGCCAGCAGCCAATTCCCTGGGACACTAGGAAGACTGTTTTTT; CDR3 protein: CASSQFPGTLGRLFF
clone size: -; J gene: TRBJ1-2; D gene: -; V gene: TRBV9; CDR3 DNA: TGTGCCAGCAGCGTAGATCAGATCTATGGCTACACCTTC; CDR3 protein: CASSVDQIYGYTF
clone size: -; J gene: TRBJ2-5; D gene: -; V gene: TRBV5-1; CDR3 DNA: TGCGCCAGCAGCTATGACAAGGAAGAGACCCAGTACTTC; CDR3 protein: CASSYDKEETQYF
clone size: -; J gene: TRBJ2-2; D gene: -; V gene: TRBV7-9; CDR3 DNA: TGTGCCAGCAGCCCAGGGGCAGGGAAAATCGGGGAGCTGTTTTTT; CDR3 protein: CASSPGAGKIGELFF
clone size: -; J gene: TRBJ2-7; D gene: TRBD2; V gene: TRBV7-9; CDR3 DNA: TGTGCCAGCAGTTTGGGAGCGGGGGTCTACGAGCAGTACTTC; CDR3 protein: CASSLGAGVYEQYF
clone size: once; J gene: TRBJ2-3; D gene: -; V gene: TRBV5-6; CDR3 DNA: TGTGCCAGCAGCTTGTCCCTTGGACACTCCACAGATACGCAGTATTTT; CDR3 protein: CASSLSLGHSTDTQYF
clone size: -; J gene: TRBJ2-3; D gene: -; V gene: TRBV19; CDR3 DNA: TGTGCCAGTAGTCCCGCGGTAGATTCGACGCAGTATTTT; CDR3 protein: CASSPAVDSTQYF
clone size: -; J gene: TRBJ2-7; D gene: -; V gene: TRBV9; CDR3 DNA: TGTGCCAGCAGCGTAGGTAAGATCACCGAGGGCTACGAGCAGTACTTC; CDR3 protein: CASSVGKITEGYEQYF
clone size: -; J gene: TRBJ2-1; D gene: TRBD1; V gene: TRBV24-1; CDR3 DNA: TGTGCCACCAGTGATGCCAGGGGGCAGTCCTACAATGAGCAGTTCTTC; CDR3 protein: CATSDARGQSYNEQFF
clone size: -; J gene: TRBJ1-1; D gene: -; V gene: TRBV5-4; CDR3 DNA: TGTGCCAGCAGCCCACCGGGAGCTGAACGCACTGAAGCTTTCTTT; CDR3 protein: CASSPPGAERTEAFF
clone size: -; J gene: TRBJ1-5; D gene: TRBD1; V gene: TRBV28; CDR3 DNA: TGTGCCAGCAGTTTACACAGGACAGGGGGTAATCAGCCCCAGCATTTT; CDR3 protein: CASSLHRTGGNQPQHF
clone size: -; J gene: TRBJ1-5; D gene: -; V gene: TRBV7-2; CDR3 DNA: TGTGCCAGCAGCCCGGGGGGCGGCCGGAATCAGCCCCAGCATTTT; CDR3 protein: CASSPGGGRNQPQHF
clone size: -; J gene: TRBJ2-5; D gene: -; V gene: TRBV20-1; CDR3 DNA: TGCAGTGCTAGTTCGGACAGCCAAGAGACCCAGTACTTC; CDR3 protein: CSASSDSQETQYF
clone size: -; J gene: TRBJ2-4; D gene: -; V gene: TRBV2; CDR3 DNA: TGTGCCAGCAGTGTCGGTCAGGGATCAGGAGCCAAAAACATTCAGTACTTC; CDR3 protein: CASSVGQGSGAKNIQYF
clone size: -; J gene: TRBJ1-1; D gene: -; V gene: TRBV4-1; CDR3 DNA: TGCGCCAGCAGCCTGGGACACGGGGCAAACACTGAAGCTTTCTTT; CDR3 protein: CASSLGHGANTEAFF
clone size: -; J gene: TRBJ2-4; D gene: TRBD2; V gene: TRBV5-1; CDR3 DNA: TGCGCCAGCAGCCCCCGACTAGCGGGAGATCAGTACTTC; CDR3 protein: CASSPRLAGDQYF
clone size: once; J gene: TRBJ1-1; D gene: TRBD1; V gene: TRBV28; CDR3 DNA: TGTGCCAGCAGTTTCAGGGACAGGGGTTTCGCTGTCGGATCGGCGAACACTGAAGCTTTCTTT; CDR3 protein: CASSFRDRGFAVGSANTEAFF
clone size: -; J gene: TRBJ1-1; D gene: -; V gene: TRBV11-2; CDR3 DNA: TGTGCCAGCAGCTTTGGGGGGACTGAAGCTTTCTTT; CDR3 protein: CASSFGGTEAFF
clone size: -; J gene: TRBJ1-2; D gene: -; V gene: TRBV7-3; CDR3 DNA: TGTGCCAGCAGCTTAGACGGGGGCTATGGCTACACCTTC; CDR3 protein: CASSLDGGYGYTF
clone size: -; J gene: TRBJ2-1; D gene: TRBD2; V gene: TRBV28; CDR3 DNA: TGTGCCAGCAGTTCAACCACGGGGACTAGCGGGATTTTCAATGAGCAGTTCTTC; CDR3 protein: CASSSTTGTSGIFNEQFF
clone size: -; J gene: TRBJ2-3; D gene: -; V gene: TRBV10-3; CDR3 DNA: TGTGCCATCAGTCCTCCAGATACGCAGTATTTT; CDR3 protein: CAISPPDTQYF